This T cell receptor (beta chain) was recovered during a study of monozygotic twins with inflammatory bowel disease. Overall study results and limits: Lower TCRbeta diversity (inverse Simpson) was seen in IBD patients than in healthy co-twins. With others, IBD patients shared fewer clonotypes than healthy twins did, especially with disease activity.

CDR1 SGHDT and CDR2 YYEEEE come from the germline V gene. The CDR3 consists of 14 residues. cDNA synthesis was performed in eight separate reactions for each sample. TCRalpha and TCRbeta cDNA went through two nested PCRs of around 15 and 10 cycles. Reanalyzing the 5' RACE reads, TCRdb keeps one entry per CDR3 protein, without DNA. Its clone listing holds about 420,000 distinct CDR3 sequences. To note about this clonotype: The antigen remains unidentified.

The clonotype was recovered from a human donor with ulcerative colitis or Crohn's disease, or a healthy co-twin of an affected twin (not recorded which). The sample consisted of blood. V usage is TRBV5-6 and J usage is TRBJ2-5; without DNA, the TCRdb call of TRBD2 cannot be checked. The CDR3 here is CASNFRAFQETQYF.